What follows describes a single T cell receptor beta chain. Unique molecular identifiers were used in preparing the TCRbeta library. TCRdb re-called the PCR reads through MiXCR, storing one row per CDR3 protein. The sample has 500,000 to 600,000 distinct CDR3 sequences, around 17% seen once. The data derive from a study of T-cell reconstitution after alpha-beta-depleted transplantation in children. The V gene lost 5 bases and the J gene lost 15 bases, with 17 bases spanning the gap. The CDR3 has 12 residues. Germline V gene sequence: CDR1 MNHEY, CDR2 SVGEGT. The genes are TRBV6-2 or TRBV6-3 and TRBJ2-1; D unclear. This sample comprised PBMCs from the stem cell graft donor, obtained from the stem cell graft. This TCR came from a human donor who donated a stem cell graft to a child with acute lymphoblastic leukemia. CDR3 DNA sequence: TGTGCCAGCAGTCAACAAGGGCTAAGTTGGTTCTTC. Encoded protein: CASSQQGLSWFF.